Listed below are T cell receptor beta chains from one sample, sequenced in a study of beta chain features in type 1 diabetes. Data came from immunoSEQ multiplex PCR; TCRdb stores just in-frame clones and leaves some out. The sample consists of some 640,000 clones, around 15% of them appearing once. Material for sequencing was naive CD4+ T cells from blood. These receptors all stem from a man aged 18-30 years with type 1 diabetes. Each CDR3 is given with its conserved first and last residue. The order of the fields is J gene, clone size, V gene, D gene, CDR3 DNA, CDR3 protein. D genes are given only for firm matches. Size values are once, few and many counts, or a class for expanded clones, and some rows have none.

J gene: TRBJ2-3
clone size: .
V gene: TRBV19
D gene: .
CDR3 DNA: TGTGCCAGTAACCGTGGCAGAGACACAGATACGCAGTATTTT
CDR3 protein: CASNRGRDTDTQYF

J gene: TRBJ1-5
clone size: .
V gene: TRBV4-3
D gene: TRBD1
CDR3 DNA: TGCGCCAGCAGCCAAGATGGGCCAGGGGGGGATCAGCCCCAGCATTTT
CDR3 protein: CASSQDGPGGDQPQHF

J gene: TRBJ2-7
clone size: .
V gene: TRBV28
D gene: .
CDR3 DNA: TGTGCCAGCAGCACTGGAGAGGGGGCCTACGAGCAGTACTTC
CDR3 protein: CASSTGEGAYEQYF

J gene: TRBJ1-5
clone size: few
V gene: TRBV6-1
D gene: .
CDR3 DNA: TGTGCCACCCATGACGGACAGTTAGGTAATCAGCCCCAGCATTTT
CDR3 protein: CATHDGQLGNQPQHF

J gene: TRBJ2-5
clone size: few
V gene: TRBV9
D gene: TRBD1
CDR3 DNA: TGTGCCAGCAGCGTAGGCCGACAGGGGACTGTGGAGACCCAGTACTTC
CDR3 protein: CASSVGRQGTVETQYF

J gene: TRBJ1-2
clone size: few
V gene: TRBV27
D gene: TRBD1
CDR3 DNA: TGTGCCAGCAGTTTCACCGGGACAGGGTTTGGATATGGCTACACCTTC
CDR3 protein: CASSFTGTGFGYGYTF

J gene: TRBJ2-2
clone size: .
V gene: TRBV5-4
D gene: TRBD1
CDR3 DNA: TGTGCCAGCAGTTCCGGGACAGGGAGCACCGGGGAGCTGTTTTTT
CDR3 protein: CASSSGTGSTGELFF

J gene: TRBJ2-1
clone size: few
V gene: TRBV5-1
D gene: .
CDR3 DNA: TGCGCCAGCAGCTCTATTAACGGCAAAGGGGGAGGCTCCTACAATGAGCAGTTCTTC
CDR3 protein: CASSSINGKGGGSYNEQFF

J gene: TRBJ1-1
clone size: .
V gene: TRBV7-9
D gene: .
CDR3 DNA: TGTGCCAGCAGCTTTACAGGGTCGGGCACTGAAGCTTTCTTT
CDR3 protein: CASSFTGSGTEAFF

J gene: TRBJ1-1
clone size: few
V gene: TRBV23-1
D gene: TRBD1
CDR3 DNA: TGCGCCAGCAGTCTCCGACAGGGAACTGAAGCTTTCTTT
CDR3 protein: CASSLRQGTEAFF

J gene: TRBJ2-2
clone size: few
V gene: TRBV2
D gene: .
CDR3 DNA: TGTGCCAGCAAAGAGGTGGTGAACACCGGGGAGCTGTTTTTT
CDR3 protein: CASKEVVNTGELFF

J gene: TRBJ2-5
clone size: .
V gene: TRBV7-2
D gene: .
CDR3 DNA: TGTGCCAGCAGCTTAGCGGGCCATCAAAAGACCCAGTACTTC
CDR3 protein: CASSLAGHQKTQYF

J gene: TRBJ1-1
clone size: few
V gene: TRBV30
D gene: .
CDR3 DNA: TGTGCCTGGAGTGTACGCGGAGGGAACACTGAAGCTTTCTTT
CDR3 protein: CAWSVRGGNTEAFF

J gene: TRBJ2-1
clone size: few
V gene: TRBV27
D gene: TRBD2
CDR3 DNA: TGTGCCACCTATGGACTAGCGGGAGCCGATGAGCAGTTCTTC
CDR3 protein: CATYGLAGADEQFF

J gene: TRBJ2-2
clone size: few
V gene: TRBV5-5
D gene: .
CDR3 DNA: TGTGCCAGCAGCTTCGGACAGTCGTTCGGTGGGGAGCTGTTTTTT
CDR3 protein: CASSFGQSFGGELFF

J gene: TRBJ1-2
clone size: .
V gene: TRBV5-1
D gene: .
CDR3 DNA: TGCGCCAGCAGCTGGACAGCTAACTATGGCTACACCTTC
CDR3 protein: CASSWTANYGYTF

J gene: TRBJ2-3
clone size: many
V gene: TRBV10-3
D gene: .
CDR3 DNA: TGTGCCATCGGGACAGATACGCAGTATTTT
CDR3 protein: CAIGTDTQYF

J gene: TRBJ1-1
clone size: few
V gene: TRBV11-1
D gene: .
CDR3 DNA: TGTGCCAGCAGCTTGCGGGGCATGAACACTGAAGCTTTCTTT
CDR3 protein: CASSLRGMNTEAFF

J gene: TRBJ2-7
clone size: .
V gene: TRBV4-1
D gene: .
CDR3 DNA: TGCGCCAGCAGCCAAGATCAATGGTCCGAGCAGTACTTC
CDR3 protein: CASSQDQWSEQYF

J gene: TRBJ2-5
clone size: .
V gene: TRBV18
D gene: .
CDR3 DNA: TGTGCCAGCTCACCAGGGAGCACGCAGACCCAGTACTTC
CDR3 protein: CASSPGSTQTQYF

J gene: TRBJ2-3
clone size: .
V gene: TRBV25-1
D gene: .
CDR3 DNA: TGTGCCAGCAGTGCGGAATATACGCAGTATTTT
CDR3 protein: CASSAEYTQYF

J gene: TRBJ1-2
clone size: few
V gene: TRBV28
D gene: .
CDR3 DNA: TGTGCCAGCAGTTTAGGCCGTAACTATGGCTACACCTTC
CDR3 protein: CASSLGRNYGYTF

J gene: TRBJ1-3
clone size: .
V gene: TRBV9
D gene: .
CDR3 DNA: TGTGCCAGCAGCAGAACGGGATGGAGAAACACCATATATTTT
CDR3 protein: CASSRTGWRNTIYF